This TCR beta chain comes out of a study of T cells in Graves' hyperthyroidism and ophthalmopathy. Study in general: Any treatment followed the collection of peripheral blood at initial diagnosis.

Regions amplified from RNA transcripts were the TCR beta CDR3 regions. A first-round RT-PCR of the TCR CDR3 used the HTBI primer set. TCRdb ran MiXCR on the multiplex PCR reads and lists one entry per CDR3 protein. The sample consists of roughly 100,000 distinct CDR3 sequences, about 50% of them appearing once. The germline CDR1 and CDR2 sequences are ENHRY and SYGVKD. Trimming removed 2 bases from V and 4 bases from J; junction bases left unmatched: 15. The CDR3 contains 18 residues. Patients were excluded for uncontrolled infection, other autoimmune disease, pregnancy or lactation. The sample holds many counts of this clonotype.

The V and J genes are TRBV10-3 and TRBJ2-7; 9 bases are a match to TRBD2. This TCR was sampled from a man aged 35-49 years with Graves' hyperthyroidism. Material for sequencing was blood. The CDR3, as DNA: TGTGCCATCAGTGAGCCCCCTTCTCTGCGGGAGGGCCTATACGAGCAGTACTTC. This sequence encodes CAISEPPSLREGLYEQYF.